This T cell receptor beta chain originates from a study of T cells in Graves' hyperthyroidism and ophthalmopathy. There are 15 residues in the CDR3. V trimming: 6 bases; J trimming: 0 bases; junction bases outside the gene matches: 7. The germline CDR1 and CDR2 sequences are SGHAT and FQNNGV. From RNA transcripts, TCR beta CDR3 regions were amplified. First-round RT-PCR of the TCR CDR3 relied on the HTBI primer set. TCRdb independently ran MiXCR on the multiplex PCR reads; one entry per CDR3 protein. Of 300,000 to 500,000 distinct CDR3 sequences in the sample, 11% to 15% were seen once. Exclusion of a patient resulted from uncontrolled infection, other autoimmune disease, pregnancy or lactation. Clinical symptoms, serum thyroxine, TRAb, thyroid ultrasound and orbital computed tomography informed diagnoses. This clonotype was counted many times.

This sequence was found in a middle-aged man with Graves' ophthalmopathy. This chain uses TRBV11-2 with TRBJ2-7; 8 bases align to TRBD1. Sequencing input: blood. CDR3 sequence reads: CASRRPGQDSYEQYF. Here the CDR3 DNA reads TGTGCCAGCAGACGTCCGGGACAGGACTCCTACGAGCAGTACTTC.